These T cell receptor beta chains were read from a single sample in a study of T cell responses to AZD1222 COVID-19 vaccine. This table comes from immunoSEQ multiplex PCR, and its TCRdb copy is limited to in-frame clones, with some not included. There are roughly 170,000 clones in the sample; 88% occur only once, and approximately 0.49% lies in the top ten. Sequencing used peripheral blood, obtained on day 0 of AZD1222 vaccination. The receptors were gathered from an adult in good health. The CDR3 runs from the conserved cysteine through the conserved F or W. A D gene is named only where the DNA matches it firmly. Clone size is shown for a subset of rows, as once, few, many or a class of expanded clone.

>TRBJ1-2|TRBV5-4|-|-
CASSTGAEYGYTF
TGTGCCAGCAGCACGGGGGCGGAATATGGCTACACCTTC
>TRBJ2-7|TRBV12-3/TRBV12-4|-|few
CASSLAGVGEQYF
TGTGCCAGCAGTTTAGCGGGAGTAGGCGAGCAGTACTTC
>TRBJ2-7|TRBV5-3|TRBD1|-
CARSLNRGLYEQYF
TGTGCCAGAAGCTTGAACAGGGGGTTATACGAGCAGTACTTC
>TRBJ2-2|TRBV6-5|TRBD1|-
CASSNRDRGPGELFF
TGTGCCAGCAGTAACCGGGACAGGGGCCCCGGGGAGCTGTTTTTT
>TRBJ2-2|TRBV14|TRBD2|-
CASSQRPPGLAGGPWTGELFF
TGTGCCAGCAGCCAAAGACCTCCGGGACTAGCGGGAGGGCCTTGGACCGGGGAGCTGTTTTTT
>TRBJ2-2|TRBV7-2|-|once
CASSVRILGRGAGELFF
TGTGCCAGCAGCGTAAGGATTTTGGGCAGGGGTGCCGGGGAGCTGTTTTTT
>TRBJ1-5|TRBV10-1|-|-
CASSESIQGHSSNQPQHF
TGCGCCAGCAGTGAGTCCATACAGGGACATTCTAGCAATCAGCCCCAGCATTTT
>TRBJ2-7|TRBV27|-|once
CASSPRADSPYEQYF
TGTGCCAGCAGTCCCCGGGCCGATTCTCCCTACGAGCAGTACTTC
>TRBJ2-7|TRBV7-6|-|-
CASSLDGGGVSRDEQYF
TGTGCCAGCAGCTTAGACGGCGGAGGGGTGTCGAGGGACGAGCAGTACTTC
>TRBJ2-4|TRBV7-2|-|-
CASSFPLKGSAKNIQYF
TGTGCCAGCAGCTTCCCCTTGAAGGGATCAGCCAAAAACATTCAGTACTTC
>TRBJ2-7|TRBV28|TRBD1|-
CASSFGQGSYEQYF
TGTGCCAGCAGTTTTGGACAGGGATCCTACGAGCAGTACTTC
>TRBJ2-7|TRBV6-5|-|few
CASRIGGREGEQYF
TGTGCCAGCCGAATTGGGGGCAGGGAGGGCGAGCAGTACTTC
>TRBJ1-2|TRBV20-1|-|-
CSAFRQARYTF
TGCAGTGCTTTTCGACAGGCCCGCTACACCTTC
>TRBJ2-5|TRBV2|-|-
CASSDSARRSQETQYF
TGTGCCAGCAGTGATTCCGCAAGAAGGTCCCAAGAGACCCAGTACTTC
>TRBJ2-6|TRBV2|-|-
CAASRGRAEPGANVLTF
TGTGCCGCAAGCCGTGGCAGGGCGGAACCTGGGGCCAACGTCCTGACTTTC
>TRBJ2-5|TRBV14|-|-
CASSQPRWPETQYF
TGTGCCAGCAGCCAACCCCGGTGGCCTGAGACCCAGTACTTC
>TRBJ2-5|TRBV18|-|-
CASQRGIQETQYF
TGTGCCAGCCAACGGGGGATCCAAGAGACCCAGTACTTC
>TRBJ2-5|TRBV30|-|-
CAWSKDKSTQYF
TGTGCCTGGAGTAAGGACAAGTCGACCCAGTACTTC
>TRBJ2-2|TRBV6-5|TRBD1|-
CASSPQTGATGELFF
TGTGCCAGCAGTCCCCAGACAGGGGCCACCGGGGAGCTGTTTTTT
>TRBJ2-2|TRBV28|-|few
CASSLGRELFF
TGTGCCAGCAGTTTAGGGAGGGAGCTGTTTTTT
>TRBJ2-3|TRBV7-3|-|-
CASSLKAPGARSGTQYF
TGTGCCAGCAGCTTAAAAGCCCCAGGGGCCCGATCGGGTACGCAGTATTTT
>TRBJ2-3|TRBV28|-|-
CASSLPGYSTDTQYF
TGTGCCAGCAGTTTGCCAGGCTATAGCACAGATACGCAGTATTTT
>TRBJ2-3|TRBV7-9|TRBD1|-
CASSFRTGGADTQYF
TGTGCCAGCAGCTTTCGGACAGGGGGCGCAGATACGCAGTATTTT
>TRBJ2-2|TRBV19|-|-
CASKFGNTGELFF
TGTGCCAGTAAGTTTGGGAACACCGGGGAGCTGTTTTTT
>TRBJ2-5|TRBV24-1|TRBD1|-
CATSDLKGQGGTQYF
TGTGCCACCAGTGATTTGAAGGGACAGGGGGGAACCCAGTACTTC
>TRBJ2-3|TRBV18|-|-
CASTLGDTQYF
TGTGCCAGTACGTTGGGAGATACGCAGTATTTT
>TRBJ2-1|TRBV14|-|-
CASSQYGLQSNEQFF
TGTGCCAGCAGCCAGTATGGGCTACAGAGCAATGAGCAGTTCTTC
>TRBJ1-5|TRBV11-2|-|-
CASSLDRGGQPQHF
TGTGCCAGCAGCTTAGATCGCGGCGGACAGCCCCAGCATTTT
>TRBJ2-3|TRBV6-5|-|few
CATLLRGTDTQYF
TGTGCCACCCTATTGAGGGGCACAGATACGCAGTATTTT
>TRBJ2-2|TRBV3-1/TRBV3-2|-|-
CASSPLAGELFF
TGTGCCAGCAGCCCACTAGCCGGGGAGCTGTTTTTT
>TRBJ2-2|TRBV28|TRBD1|-
CASSLDRLTTGELFF
TGTGCCAGCAGTCTGGACAGGTTGACAACCGGGGAGCTGTTTTTT
>TRBJ2-5|TRBV5-5|-|-
CASSPTARGVAQETQYF
TGTGCCAGCAGCCCCACCGCTAGGGGAGTAGCCCAAGAGACCCAGTACTTC
>TRBJ2-5|TRBV29-1|TRBD2|-
CSVGGGETQYF
TGCAGCGTTGGGGGAGGGGAGACCCAGTACTTC
>TRBJ1-5|TRBV24-1|TRBD1|-
CATSEHRGLSNQPQHF
TGTGCCACCAGTGAACACAGGGGGCTTAGCAATCAGCCCCAGCATTTT
>TRBJ2-5|TRBV5-5|TRBD2|-
CASSTGTSGFQETQYF
TGTGCCAGCAGCACTGGGACTAGCGGGTTCCAAGAGACCCAGTACTTC
>TRBJ2-5|TRBV7-2|-|-
CASSFTGRTWETQYF
TGTGCCAGCAGTTTCACAGGGAGGACGTGGGAGACCCAGTACTTC
>TRBJ2-3|TRBV27|-|-
CASSGPRGWGTDTQYF
TGTGCCAGCAGCGGGCCCCGGGGCTGGGGCACAGATACGCAGTATTTT
>TRBJ2-7|TRBV9|TRBD1|few
CASSPLGQGIHEQYF
TGTGCCAGCAGCCCGTTGGGACAGGGAATACACGAGCAGTACTTC
>TRBJ1-5|TRBV7-9|-|-
CASSSGPGNQPQHF
TGTGCCAGCAGCTCCGGGCCAGGCAATCAGCCCCAGCATTTT
>TRBJ2-7|TRBV28|-|-
CASSFESGYEQYF
TGTGCCAGCAGTTTCGAAAGTGGCTACGAGCAGTACTTC
>TRBJ1-5|TRBV4-3|-|-
CASSQDRDSNQPQHF
TGCGCCAGCAGCCAGGACAGAGATAGCAATCAGCCCCAGCATTTT
>TRBJ2-3|TRBV29-1|-|-
CSVEPRTDTQYF
TGCAGCGTTGAGCCGAGAACAGATACGCAGTATTTT
>TRBJ2-5|TRBV5-1|-|-
CASSLEGRVWETQYF
TGCGCCAGCAGCTTGGAAGGCAGGGTGTGGGAGACCCAGTACTTC
>TRBJ2-5|TRBV19|-|-
CASSIRGRVQGETQYF
TGTGCCAGTAGTATAAGGGGCAGGGTCCAGGGAGAGACCCAGTACTTC
>TRBJ1-4|TRBV3-1/TRBV3-2|TRBD1|once
CASSHGDRQAQELFF
TGTGCCAGCAGCCATGGGGACAGGCAGGCCCAGGAACTGTTTTTT